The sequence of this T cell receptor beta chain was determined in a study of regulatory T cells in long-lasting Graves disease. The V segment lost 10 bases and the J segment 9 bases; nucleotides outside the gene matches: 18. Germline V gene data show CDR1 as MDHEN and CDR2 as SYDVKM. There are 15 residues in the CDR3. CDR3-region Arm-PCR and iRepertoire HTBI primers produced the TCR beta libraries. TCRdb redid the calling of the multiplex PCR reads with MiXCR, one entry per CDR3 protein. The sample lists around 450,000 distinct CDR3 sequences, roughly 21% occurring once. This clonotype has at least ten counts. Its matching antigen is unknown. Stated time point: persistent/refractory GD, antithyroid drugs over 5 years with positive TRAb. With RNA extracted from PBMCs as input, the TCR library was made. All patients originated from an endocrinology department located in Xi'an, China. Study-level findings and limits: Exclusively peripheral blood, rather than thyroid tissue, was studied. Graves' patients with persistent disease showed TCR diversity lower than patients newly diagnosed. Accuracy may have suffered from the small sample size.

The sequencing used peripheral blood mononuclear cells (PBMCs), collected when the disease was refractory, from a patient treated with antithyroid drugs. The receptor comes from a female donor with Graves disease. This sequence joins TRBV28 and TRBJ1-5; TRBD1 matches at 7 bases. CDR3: CATRRAQGTLWPQHF. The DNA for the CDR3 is TGTGCCACCAGGAGGGCACAGGGGACATTGTGGCCCCAGCATTTT.